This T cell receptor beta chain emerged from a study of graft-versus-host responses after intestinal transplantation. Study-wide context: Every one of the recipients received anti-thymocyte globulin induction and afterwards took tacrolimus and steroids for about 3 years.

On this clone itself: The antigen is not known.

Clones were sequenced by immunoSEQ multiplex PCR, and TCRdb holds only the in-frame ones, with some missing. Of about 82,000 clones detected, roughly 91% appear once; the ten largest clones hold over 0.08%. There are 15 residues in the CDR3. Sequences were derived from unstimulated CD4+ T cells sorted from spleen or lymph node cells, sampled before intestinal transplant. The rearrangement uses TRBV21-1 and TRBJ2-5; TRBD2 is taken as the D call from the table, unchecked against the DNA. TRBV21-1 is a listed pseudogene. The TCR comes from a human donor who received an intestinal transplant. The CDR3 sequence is CASSLRTSGGETQYF. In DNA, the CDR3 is TGTGCCAGCAGCTTGCGGACTAGCGGGGGAGAGACCCAGTACTTC.